Below are 21 T cell receptor beta chains sequenced from a single sample in a study of shared clonotypes between healthy human individuals. This table comes from immunoSEQ multiplex PCR, and its TCRdb copy is limited to in-frame clones, with some not included. The sample carries approximately 2.3 million clones, approximately 95% recorded once. Sequenced material: naive CD4+ T cells from PBMCs. Stated subset: CD45RA+ positively selected. These receptor sequences come from a man between 18 and 35 years old in good health. Some clones in this sample may be carry-over from other donors' samples.

The chain links TRBV6-5 to TRBJ1-1; TRBD1 agrees at 9 bases. V lost 4 bases, J lost 5 bases, and 5 bases stayed unmatched. The V gene's germline CDR1 is MNHEY and CDR2 SVGAGI. There are 14 residues in the CDR3. As DNA, the CDR3 is TGTGCCAGCAGTTCCTACAGGGGGCAGACTGAAGCTTTCTTT. Encoded protein: CASSSYRGQTEAFF.

The chain links TRBV25-1 to TRBJ2-7, with D possibly TRBD2 on 5 matching bases. V gave up 4 bases and J gave up 6 bases, with 19 bases separating them. Per the germline V gene, CDR1 is MGHDK and CDR2 is SYGVNS. The CDR3 spans 15 residues. The DNA of the CDR3 is TGTGCCAGCAGTGTCAGTCAAACTCGGGGTGCCGAGCAGTACTTC. Protein product: CASSVSQTRGAEQYF.

The CDR3 DNA follows: TGTGCTACGACCTCGGGCTCCTACAATGAGCAGTTCTTC. Translated, it gives CATTSGSYNEQFF. This chain joins TRBV27 and TRBJ2-1; no firm D call. Germline loops: CDR1 MNHEY, CDR2 SMNVEV (reference sequence). This CDR3 has 13 residues.

CDR3 amino acids: CASSLAWPGEQYF. Written as DNA, the CDR3 is TGTGCCAGCAGCTTAGCGTGGCCTGGGGAGCAGTACTTC. V gene TRBV7-6 combines with J gene TRBJ2-7; D remains unclear. This CDR3 is 13 amino acids long. Trimming removed 0 bases at V and 7 bases at J, with 10 bases between. Germline loops: CDR1 SGHVS, CDR2 FNYEAQ.

Comments on this clone: Other DNA sequences within the sample encode an identical CDR3. V gene TRBV18 combines with J gene TRBJ1-2; 8 bases fit TRBD1. The ends lost 6 bases at V and 0 bases at J; junction bases unmatched: 3. Germline assignment: CDR1 KGHSH and CDR2 LQKENI. The CDR3 loop spans 14 amino acids. For the CDR3, the DNA is TGTGCCAGCTCTCCGGGACAGGCTAACTATGGCTACACCTTC. It encodes CASSPGQANYGYTF.

This sequence joins TRBV6-9 and TRBJ2-5; D not certain. Germline V gene sequence: CDR1 MNHGY, CDR2 SVAAGI. The CDR3 runs 12 residues. The V end lost 11 bases, the J end lost 4 bases, and 14 bases lay between the germline ends. This CDR3 reads CALARVSETQYF. The DNA for the CDR3 is TGTGCCCTCGCTAGGGTGTCAGAGACCCAGTACTTC.

This chain joins TRBV19 and TRBJ1-4, with 11 bases aligning to TRBD1. Per the germline V gene, CDR1 is LNHDA and CDR2 is SQIVND (reference sequence). There are 16 residues in the CDR3. The V gene end was trimmed by 7 bases and the J gene end by 3 bases; junction bases not matched to a gene: 7. This CDR3 is CASTDRGRLANEKLFF. The CDR3 DNA reads TGTGCCAGTACGGACAGGGGGCGACTAGCTAATGAAAAACTGTTTTTT.

The chain recombines TRBV5-6 with TRBJ1-4, with 7 positions matching TRBD1. Looked up from germline, CDR1 is SGHDT and CDR2 is YYEEEE. The CDR3 is 11 residues long. The junction had 3 bases not matched to a gene; V was cut back by 4 bases and J by 12 bases. CDR3 sequence reads: CASSTDRELFF. The CDR3 nucleotides are TGTGCCAGCAGCACCGACAGGGAACTGTTTTTT.

The J gene is TRBJ2-7, the V gene TRBV6-4, with D tentatively TRBD1 (6 bases). Deletions cut 6 bases from V and 4 bases from J, with 16 bases between. This CDR3 contains 14 residues. From germline, CDR1 is MRHNA and CDR2 SNTAGT. The CDR3 DNA reads as TGTGCCAGCAGAGGACAGCCCTCCGTTTACGAGCAGTACTTC. It codes for CASRGQPSVYEQYF.

The chain is built from TRBV28 and TRBJ1-4; D is perhaps TRBD1 (6 bases). CDR3 length: 15 residues. V dropped 5 bases and J dropped 10 bases, with 20 bases sitting between them. Germline-derived CDR1 and CDR2 are MDHEN and SYDVKM. DNA of the CDR3: TGTGCCAGCAGTACCTCGGCAGGGGTTGGGGGAAAACTGTTTTTT. Translation gives CASSTSAGVGGKLFF.

This clone was observed once. The chain links TRBV5-5 to TRBJ2-1; D may match TRBD1 or TRBD2 (5 bases each). This CDR3 region has 17 residues. V dropped 0 bases and J dropped 1 base, with 14 bases sitting between them. CDR1 and CDR2 (germline): SGHKS, YYEKEE (reference sequence). CDR3 residues: CASSLAAAGRSYNEQFF. CDR3 in DNA: TGTGCCAGCAGCTTGGCCGCGGCAGGGAGATCCTACAATGAGCAGTTCTTC. The complete variable domain, with remaining parts taken from reference TRBV5-5 and TRBJ2-1, reads DAGVTQSPTHLIKTRGQQVTLRCSPISGHKSVSWYQQVLGQGPQFIFQYYEKEERGRGNFPDRFSARQFPNYSSELNVNALLLGDSALYLCASSLAAAGRSYNEQFFGPGTRLTVL.

The V and J genes are TRBV14 and TRBJ1-1; the match to TRBD1 covers 8 bases. V lost 1 base and J lost 6; bases outside the gene matches: 7. The CDR3 extends over 15 amino acids. Germline values: CDR1 SGHDN, CDR2 FVKESK. Here the CDR3 DNA reads TGTGCCAGCAGCCAAGCTCAGGGGGCCGTCGCTGAAGCTTTCTTT. This encodes CASSQAQGAVAEAFF.

This chain joins TRBV28 and TRBJ2-7; the D is unclear. Per germline, CDR1 MDHEN and CDR2 SYDVKM. The CDR3 runs to 11 residues. Trimming took 6 bases from V and 6 from J, leaving 9 bases between them. The CDR3 protein is CASSSAPEQYF. CDR3 DNA sequence: TGTGCCAGCAGCTCGGCGCCCGAGCAGTACTTC.

The rearrangement joins TRBV5-1 to TRBJ1-5, with D tentatively TRBD1 (5 bases). The germline gives CDR1 SGHRS, CDR2 YFSETQ. The CDR3 is 12 amino acids. The V end was cut by 5 bases, the J end by 11 bases, with 14 bases between. CDR3: CASSQDQGAQHF. CDR3 nucleotides: TGCGCCAGCAGTCAGGACCAGGGAGCCCAGCATTTT.

The CDR3: CASSRNRGLTYGYTF. The CDR3 region has the DNA TGTGCCAGCAGTCGGAACAGGGGGCTTACTTATGGCTACACCTTC. The rearrangement links TRBV6-5 to TRBJ1-2; 9 nucleotides line up with TRBD1. The CDR3 is made up of 15 amino acids. Germline-derived CDR1 and CDR2 are MNHEY and SVGAGI. Trimming cost V 5 bases and J 5 bases; bases outside gene matches: 9.

The rearrangement joins TRBV19 to TRBJ2-3; TRBD2 agrees at 10 bases. The CDR3 length is 16 residues. The V segment lost 4 bases and the J segment 5 bases; nucleotides outside the gene matches: 9. Germline CDR1 is LNHDA and CDR2 is SQIVND (reference sequence). The CDR3 here is CASSSPASGSRDTQYF. The DNA of the CDR3 is TGTGCCAGTAGTAGTCCGGCTAGCGGGAGTAGAGATACGCAGTATTTT.

The chain carries TRBV4-1 and TRBJ2-3; TRBD2 might be the D (6 bases). The V end lost 4 bases, the J end lost 1 base, and 18 bases lay between the germline ends. Per the germline V gene, CDR1 is MGHRA and CDR2 is YSYEKL. This CDR3 contains 17 residues. CDR3 sequence (DNA): TGCGCCAGCAGCCGGGGGAGTGTGGGAGGCCGCACAGATACGCAGTATTTT. Translation: CASSRGSVGGRTDTQYF.

V usage is TRBV4-1 and J usage is TRBJ2-7; tentative D call: TRBD2 (6 bases). The CDR3 has 14 amino acids. CDR1 is MGHRA, CDR2 YSYEKL, per germline. Trimming shortened V by 2 bases and J by 4 bases, and 12 bases separated the two germline ends. DNA for the CDR3: TGCGCCAGCAGCCAACCGGGACGGGGGTACGAGCAGTACTTC. Protein product: CASSQPGRGYEQYF.

The rearrangement joins TRBV5-1 to TRBJ1-2; D ambiguous. Germline V lookup: CDR1 SGHRS, CDR2 YFSETQ. The ends were cut back, 0 bases at V and 6 bases at J, with 12 bases in the middle. CDR3 length equals 14 residues. The CDR3 protein is CASSLVTAGDGYTF. The CDR3 DNA follows: TGCGCCAGCAGCTTGGTCACCGCTGGGGATGGCTACACCTTC. Full variable domain (remainder filled in from reference TRBV5-1 and TRBJ1-2): KAGVTQTPRYLIKTRGQQVTLSCSPISGHRSVSWYQQTPGQGLQFLFEYFSETQRNKGNFPGRFSGRQFSNSRSEMNVSTLELGDSALYLCASSLVTAGDGYTFGSGTRLTVV.

This clone was found a few times. The chain carries TRBV30 and TRBJ1-1; D not resolved. This CDR3 spans 13 amino acids. The V end was cut by 0 bases, the J end by 3 bases, with 8 bases between. Germline V CDR1 and CDR2: GTSNPN, SVGIG (reference sequence). The CDR3 DNA sequence: TGTGCCTGGAGTGTGGGGAGACACACTGAAGCTTTCTTT. Translating it yields CAWSVGRHTEAFF.

The CDR3, as DNA: TGTGCTAGTCTAGGACAGCTCACAGATACGCAGTATTTT. Its protein is CASLGQLTDTQYF. This sequence joins TRBV12-5 and TRBJ2-3; a weak D match, TRBD1 (6 bases). This CDR3 is 13 amino acids long. Per germline, CDR1 LGHNT and CDR2 FRNRAP. V was cut by 8 bases and J by 2 bases, with 11 bases left in between.